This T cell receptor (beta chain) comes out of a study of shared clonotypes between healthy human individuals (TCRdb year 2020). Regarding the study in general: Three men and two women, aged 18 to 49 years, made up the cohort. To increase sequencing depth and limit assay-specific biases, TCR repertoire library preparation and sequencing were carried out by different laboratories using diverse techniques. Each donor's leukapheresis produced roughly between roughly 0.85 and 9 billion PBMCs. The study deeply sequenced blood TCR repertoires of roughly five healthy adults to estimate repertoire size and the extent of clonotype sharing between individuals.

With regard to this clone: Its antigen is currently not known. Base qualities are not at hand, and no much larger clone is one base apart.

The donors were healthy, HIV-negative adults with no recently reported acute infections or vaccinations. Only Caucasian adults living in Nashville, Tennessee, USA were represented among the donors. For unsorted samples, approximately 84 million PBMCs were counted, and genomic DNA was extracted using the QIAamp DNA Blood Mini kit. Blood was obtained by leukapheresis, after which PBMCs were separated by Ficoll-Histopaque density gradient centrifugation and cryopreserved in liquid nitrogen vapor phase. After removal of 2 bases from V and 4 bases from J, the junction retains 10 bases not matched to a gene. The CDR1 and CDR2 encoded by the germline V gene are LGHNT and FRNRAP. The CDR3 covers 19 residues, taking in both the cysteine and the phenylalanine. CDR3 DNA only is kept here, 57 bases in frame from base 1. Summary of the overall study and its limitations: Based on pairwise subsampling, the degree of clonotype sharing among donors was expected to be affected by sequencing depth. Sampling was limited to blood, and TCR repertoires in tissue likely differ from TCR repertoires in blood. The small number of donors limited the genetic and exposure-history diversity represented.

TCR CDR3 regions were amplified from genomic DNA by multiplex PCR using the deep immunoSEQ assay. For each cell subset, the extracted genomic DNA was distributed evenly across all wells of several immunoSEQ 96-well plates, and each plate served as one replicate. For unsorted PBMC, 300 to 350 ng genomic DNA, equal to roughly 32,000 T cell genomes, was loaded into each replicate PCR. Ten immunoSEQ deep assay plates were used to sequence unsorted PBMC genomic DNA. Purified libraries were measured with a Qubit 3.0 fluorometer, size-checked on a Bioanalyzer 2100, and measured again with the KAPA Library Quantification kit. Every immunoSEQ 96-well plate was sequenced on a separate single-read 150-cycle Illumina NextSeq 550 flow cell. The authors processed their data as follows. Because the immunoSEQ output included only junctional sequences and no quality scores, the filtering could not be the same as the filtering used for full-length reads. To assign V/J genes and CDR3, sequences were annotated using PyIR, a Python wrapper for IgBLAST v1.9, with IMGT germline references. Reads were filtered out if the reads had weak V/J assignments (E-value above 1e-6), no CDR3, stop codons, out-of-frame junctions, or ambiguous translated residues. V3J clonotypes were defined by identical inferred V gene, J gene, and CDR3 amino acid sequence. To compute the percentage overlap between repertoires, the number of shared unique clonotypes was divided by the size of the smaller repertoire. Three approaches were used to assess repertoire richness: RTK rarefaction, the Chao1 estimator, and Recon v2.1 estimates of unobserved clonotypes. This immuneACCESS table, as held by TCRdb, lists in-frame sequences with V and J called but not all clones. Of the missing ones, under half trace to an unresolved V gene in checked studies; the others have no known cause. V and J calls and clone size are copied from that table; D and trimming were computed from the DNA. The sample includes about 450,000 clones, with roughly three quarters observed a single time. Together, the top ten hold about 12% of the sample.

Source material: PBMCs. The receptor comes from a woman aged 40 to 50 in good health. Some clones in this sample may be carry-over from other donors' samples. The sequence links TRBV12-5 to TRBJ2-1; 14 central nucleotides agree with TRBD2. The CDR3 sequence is CASGLNPLGTSGRYNEQFF. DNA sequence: TGTGCTAGTGGTTTGAACCCCTTGGGGACTAGCGGGAGATACAATGAGCAGTTCTTC.